One T cell receptor beta chain is described in this entry. The protocol was immunoSEQ multiplex PCR, while the TCRdb copy is restricted to in-frame clones and leaves out a portion. The repertoire holds 150,000 to 200,000 clones, roughly nine tenths seen once, with approximately 2.3% in the top ten. This specimen comes from a study of blood T cell repertoires in COVID-19. Study at large: Samples taken during acute and convalescent COVID-19 were collected in the United States, Italy and Spain.

The CDR3 loop spans 14 amino acids. Germline assignment: CDR1 SNHLY and CDR2 FYNNEI. Trimming left V 3 bases short and J 0 bases short, with 8 bases between. Sequencing was done on a sample of PBMCs or T cells enriched from blood (not recorded which). The rearrangement links TRBV2 to TRBJ1-2; D uncertain. This TCR was recovered from a woman aged 40 to 50 with acute COVID-19. The CDR3 DNA sequence: TGTGCCAGCAGTGACACAGCGGCTAACTATGGCTACACCTTC. This translates into CASSDTAANYGYTF.